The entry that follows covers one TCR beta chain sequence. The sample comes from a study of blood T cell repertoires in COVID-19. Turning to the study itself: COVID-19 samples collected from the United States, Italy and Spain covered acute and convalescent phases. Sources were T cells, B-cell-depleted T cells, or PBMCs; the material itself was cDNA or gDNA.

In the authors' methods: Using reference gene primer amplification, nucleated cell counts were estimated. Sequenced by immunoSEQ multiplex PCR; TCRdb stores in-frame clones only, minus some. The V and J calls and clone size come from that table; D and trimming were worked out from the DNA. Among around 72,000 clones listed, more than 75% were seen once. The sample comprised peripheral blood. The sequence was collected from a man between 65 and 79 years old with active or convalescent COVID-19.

The CDR3 DNA sequence: TGTGCCAGCAGTTTGGGGAGTCGGGACGGGGAGCTGTTTTTT. Its translation: CASSLGSRDGELFF. V and J are TRBV28 and TRBJ2-2, with a possible D match to TRBD2 (5 bases). V was cut by 3 bases and J by 7 bases, with 12 bases left in between. Germline CDR1 MDHEN, CDR2 SYDVKM. The CDR3 loop spans 14 amino acids.